The entry that follows covers one T cell receptor beta chain sequence. Its antigen is not identified. Unexposed donor CD4+ T cells date from 2011-2018, before the COVID-19 pandemic. The cells were cultured for about 10 days before CD4+ T cells were isolated. Cultures received half-medium IL-2 refreshes on days 3 and 7. The data originate from a study of CD4 T cells in relation to SARS-CoV-2 and coronaviruses. Assay used: immunoSEQ multiplex PCR; TCRdb lists only in-frame clones, some missing. There are some 21,000 clones in the sample; 75% to 85% occur only once, and over 20% lies in the top ten. Trimming cost V 3 bases and J 3 bases, with 11 bases left between them. The V gene's germline CDR1 is SEHNR and CDR2 FQNEAQ (reference sequence). The CDR3 is 14 amino acids.

This receptor was obtained from a human donor in good health. The specimen was CD4+ T cells from PBMCs, cultured in vitro. The chain recombines TRBV7-9 with TRBJ1-2; the D is unclear. CDR3 sequence (DNA): TGTGCCAGCAGCTTTTTGACCGGGGACTATGGCTACACCTTC. This sequence encodes CASSFLTGDYGYTF.